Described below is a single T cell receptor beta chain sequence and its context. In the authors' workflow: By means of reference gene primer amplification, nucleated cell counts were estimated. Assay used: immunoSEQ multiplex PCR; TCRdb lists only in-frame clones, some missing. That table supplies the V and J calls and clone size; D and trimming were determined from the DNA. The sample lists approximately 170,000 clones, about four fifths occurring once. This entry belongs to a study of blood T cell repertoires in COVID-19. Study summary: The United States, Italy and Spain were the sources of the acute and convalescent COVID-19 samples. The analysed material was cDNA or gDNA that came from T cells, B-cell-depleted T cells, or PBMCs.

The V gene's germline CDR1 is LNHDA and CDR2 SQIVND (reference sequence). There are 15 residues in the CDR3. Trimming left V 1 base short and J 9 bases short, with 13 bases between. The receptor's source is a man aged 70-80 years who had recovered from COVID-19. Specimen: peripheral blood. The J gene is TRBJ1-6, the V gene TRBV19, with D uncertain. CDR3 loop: CASSIGDLPGSPLHF. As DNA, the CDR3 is TGTGCCAGTAGTATAGGTGACCTCCCGGGTTCACCCCTCCACTTT.